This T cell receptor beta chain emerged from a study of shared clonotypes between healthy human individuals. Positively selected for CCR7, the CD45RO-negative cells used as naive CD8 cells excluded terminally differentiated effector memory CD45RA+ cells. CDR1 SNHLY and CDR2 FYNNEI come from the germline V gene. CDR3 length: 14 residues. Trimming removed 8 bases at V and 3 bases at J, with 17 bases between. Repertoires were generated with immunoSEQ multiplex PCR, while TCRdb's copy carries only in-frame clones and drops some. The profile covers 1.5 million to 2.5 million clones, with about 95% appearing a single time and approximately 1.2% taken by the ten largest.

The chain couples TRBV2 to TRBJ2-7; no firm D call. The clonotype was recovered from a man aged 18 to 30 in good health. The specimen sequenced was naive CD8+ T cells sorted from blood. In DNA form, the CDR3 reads TGTGCCAGCCTGCCGGCTGATGCCCTCTACGAGCAGTACTTC. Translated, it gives CASLPADALYEQYF.